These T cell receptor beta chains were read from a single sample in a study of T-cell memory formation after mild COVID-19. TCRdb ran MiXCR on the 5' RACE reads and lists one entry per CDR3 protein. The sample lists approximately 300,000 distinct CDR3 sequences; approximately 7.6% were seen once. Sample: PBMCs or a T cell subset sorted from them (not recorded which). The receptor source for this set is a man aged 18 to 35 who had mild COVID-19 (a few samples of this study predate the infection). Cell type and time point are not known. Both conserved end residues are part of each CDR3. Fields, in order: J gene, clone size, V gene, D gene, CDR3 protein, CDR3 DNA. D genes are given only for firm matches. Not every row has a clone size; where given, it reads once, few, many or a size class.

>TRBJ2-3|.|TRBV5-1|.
CASSSGRATDTQYF
TGCGCCAGCAGCTCTGGCAGAGCCACAGATACGCAGTATTTT
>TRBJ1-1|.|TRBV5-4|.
CASRPPGGLMNTEAFF
TGTGCCAGCAGGCCGCCGGGTGGACTCATGAACACTGAAGCTTTCTTT
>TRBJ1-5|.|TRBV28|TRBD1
CASSSGQVKSQPQHF
TGTGCCAGCAGTTCGGGACAGGTAAAGAGTCAGCCCCAGCATTTT
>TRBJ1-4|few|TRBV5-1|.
CASSLEGGWEKLFF
TGCGCCAGCAGCTTGGAAGGGGGATGGGAAAAACTGTTTTTT
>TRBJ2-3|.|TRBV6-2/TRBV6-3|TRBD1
CASSSIQGTDTQYF
TGTGCCAGCAGTTCCATACAGGGGACAGATACGCAGTATTTT
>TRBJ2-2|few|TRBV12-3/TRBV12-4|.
CASTSYTANTGELFF
TGTGCCAGCACCTCGTATACAGCGAACACCGGGGAGCTGTTTTTT
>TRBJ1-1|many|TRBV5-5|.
CASSLLVGTEAFF
TGTGCCAGCAGCTTGTTAGTAGGTACTGAAGCTTTCTTT
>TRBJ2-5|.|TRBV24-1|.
CATSDRDGSQETQYF
TGTGCCACCAGTGACCGTGACGGGAGCCAAGAGACCCAGTACTTC
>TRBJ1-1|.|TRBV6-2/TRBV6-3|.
CASGDLRYTEAFF
TGTGCCAGCGGGGATCTCCGGTACACTGAAGCTTTCTTT
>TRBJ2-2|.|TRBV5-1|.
CASTPWGLTGELFF
TGCGCCAGCACCCCTTGGGGGCTTACCGGGGAGCTGTTTTTT
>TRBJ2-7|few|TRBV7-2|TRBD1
CASSRQGMSYEQYF
TGTGCCAGCAGCCGACAGGGGATGTCCTACGAGCAGTACTTC
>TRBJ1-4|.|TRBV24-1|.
CARVLGENEKLFF
TGTGCCAGGGTACTGGGGGAGAATGAAAAACTGTTTTTT
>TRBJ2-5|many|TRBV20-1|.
CSARDNPAKTQYF
TGCAGTGCTAGAGATAACCCAGCTAAGACCCAGTACTTC
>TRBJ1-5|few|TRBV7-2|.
CASSPQGYQPQHF
TGTGCCAGCAGCCCACAGGGTTACCAGCCCCAGCATTTT
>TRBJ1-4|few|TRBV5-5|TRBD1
CASSPGTVGNEKLFF
TGTGCCAGCAGCCCAGGGACAGTGGGTAATGAAAAACTGTTTTTT
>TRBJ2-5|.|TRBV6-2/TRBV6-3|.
CASETIEGNQETQYF
TGTGCCAGCGAGACTATTGAGGGAAATCAAGAGACCCAGTACTTC
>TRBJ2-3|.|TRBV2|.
CASSGGSSRGTQYF
TGTGCCAGCAGTGGCGGGAGTAGCAGGGGTACGCAGTATTTT
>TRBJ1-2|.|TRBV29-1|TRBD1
CSVETTGADYGYTF
TGCAGCGTTGAGACGACAGGGGCCGACTATGGCTACACCTTC
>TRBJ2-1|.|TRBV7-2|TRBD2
CASSLTVAGANEQFF
TGTGCCAGCAGCTTAACGGTAGCGGGGGCGAATGAGCAGTTCTTC
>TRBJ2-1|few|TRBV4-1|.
CASSQGDRYHEQFF
TGCGCCAGCAGCCAAGGAGACAGGTATCATGAGCAGTTCTTC
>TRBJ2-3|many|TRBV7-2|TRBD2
CASRRGGLEDTQYF
TGTGCCAGCAGGCGGGGGGGCCTCGAAGATACGCAGTATTTT
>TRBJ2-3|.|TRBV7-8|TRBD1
CASSMGQDTDTQYF
TGTGCCAGCAGCATGGGACAGGACACAGATACGCAGTATTTT
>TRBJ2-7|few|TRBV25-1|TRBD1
CASSELLTGDEQYF
TGTGCCAGCAGTGAACTGTTAACAGGGGACGAGCAGTACTTC
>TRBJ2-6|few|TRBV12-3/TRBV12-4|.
CASSKQGWANVLTF
TGTGCCAGCAGTAAACAGGGCTGGGCCAACGTCCTGACTTTC
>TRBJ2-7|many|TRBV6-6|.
CASSYSRYEQYF
TGTGCCAGCAGTTACTCGAGGTACGAGCAGTACTTC
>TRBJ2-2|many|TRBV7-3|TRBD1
CASSRGLTGELFF
TGTGCCAGCAGCAGGGGGCTCACCGGGGAGCTGTTTTTT
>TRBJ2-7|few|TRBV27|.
CASPPRGTYEQYF
TGTGCCAGCCCGCCCCGGGGGACCTACGAGCAGTACTTC
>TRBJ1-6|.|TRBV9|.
CASSEAAGYNSPLHF
TGTGCCAGCAGCGAGGCCGCGGGCTATAATTCACCCCTCCACTTT
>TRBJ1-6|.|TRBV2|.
CASSEVYSPLHF
TGTGCCAGCAGTGAGGTGTATTCACCCCTCCACTTT
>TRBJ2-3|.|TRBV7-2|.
CASSFKSATDTQYF
TGTGCCAGCAGTTTTAAAAGTGCTACAGATACGCAGTATTTT
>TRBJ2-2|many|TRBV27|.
CASSLLTGELFF
TGTGCCAGCAGTTTATTGACCGGGGAGCTGTTTTTT
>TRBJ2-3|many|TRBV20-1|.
CSAADPDTQYF
TGCAGTGCAGCAGACCCTGATACGCAGTATTTT
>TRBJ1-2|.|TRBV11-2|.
CASSLVPGGAYGYTF
TGTGCCAGCAGCTTAGTGCCGGGGGGGGCCTATGGCTACACCTTC
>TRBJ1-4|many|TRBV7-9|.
CASSKSVANEKLFF
TGTGCCAGCAGCAAGTCCGTTGCTAATGAAAAACTGTTTTTT
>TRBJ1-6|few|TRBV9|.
CASSVRGVDSPLHF
TGTGCCAGCAGCGTACGGGGCGTGGATTCACCCCTCCACTTT
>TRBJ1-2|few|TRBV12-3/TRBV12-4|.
CASWGSSDYGYTF
TGTGCCAGTTGGGGATCCTCCGACTATGGCTACACCTTC
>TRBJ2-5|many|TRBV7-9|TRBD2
CASSWGTSGKETQYF
TGTGCCAGCAGCTGGGGGACTAGCGGGAAAGAGACCCAGTACTTC
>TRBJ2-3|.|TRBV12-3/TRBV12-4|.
CASSLGGLGNTDTQYF
TGTGCCAGCAGTTTAGGAGGGTTGGGTAACACAGATACGCAGTATTTT
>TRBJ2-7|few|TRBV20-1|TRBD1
CSAREGQGVNEQYF
TGCAGTGCTAGAGAGGGACAGGGAGTAAACGAGCAGTACTTC
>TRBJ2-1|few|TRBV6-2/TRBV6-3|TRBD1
CASSWTGGNEQFF
TGTGCCAGCAGTTGGACAGGGGGCAATGAGCAGTTCTTC
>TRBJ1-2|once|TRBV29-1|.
CSASDGADYGYTF
TGCAGCGCCTCGGACGGTGCTGACTATGGCTACACCTTC
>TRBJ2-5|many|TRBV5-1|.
CASSLVPGTGETQYF
TGCGCCAGCAGCTTGGTGCCGGGTACGGGCGAGACCCAGTACTTC
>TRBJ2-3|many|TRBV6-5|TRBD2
CASSSLAAGGPKDTQYF
TGTGCCAGCAGCTCGCTAGCAGCGGGGGGGCCGAAAGATACGCAGTATTTT
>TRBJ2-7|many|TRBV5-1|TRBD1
CASSSGTGVYEQYF
TGTGCCAGCAGCTCCGGGACAGGCGTCTACGAGCAGTACTTC
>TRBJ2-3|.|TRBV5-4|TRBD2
CASSSGGASSTDTQYF
TGTGCCAGCAGTAGCGGGGGGGCGTCGAGCACAGATACGCAGTATTTT
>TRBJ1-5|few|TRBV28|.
CASNRSGRPQHF
TGTGCCAGCAATCGGAGTGGACGGCCCCAGCATTTT
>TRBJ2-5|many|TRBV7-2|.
CASSLAAVETQYF
TGTGCCAGCAGCTTAGCAGCGGTGGAGACCCAGTACTTC
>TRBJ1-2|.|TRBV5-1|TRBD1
CASSSGTAGTYGYTF
TGCGCCAGCAGCTCCGGGACAGCGGGTACCTATGGCTACACCTTC
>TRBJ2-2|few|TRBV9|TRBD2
CASSVEGLATGELFF
TGTGCCAGCAGCGTAGAGGGACTAGCGACCGGGGAGCTGTTTTTT
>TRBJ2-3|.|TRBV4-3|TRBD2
CASSQEFKSGGSSTDTQYF
TGCGCCAGCAGCCAAGAGTTCAAGAGCGGGGGATCTAGCACAGATACGCAGTATTTT
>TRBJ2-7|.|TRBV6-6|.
CASSTLGYEQYF
TGTGCCAGCAGTACGCTAGGATACGAGCAGTACTTC
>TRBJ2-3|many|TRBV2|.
CATSEPFTDTQYF
TGTGCCACCTCAGAGCCCTTCACAGATACGCAGTATTTT
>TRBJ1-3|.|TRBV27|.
CASSLSRYPGNTIYF
TGTGCCAGCAGTTTGTCCCGGTACCCTGGAAACACCATATATTTT
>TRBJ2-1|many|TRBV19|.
CASSAVWYHEQFF
TGTGCCAGTAGTGCCGTGTGGTATCATGAGCAGTTCTTC